Following are 20 T cell receptor beta chains from one sample sequenced in a study of blood T cell repertoires in COVID-19. Some clones are missing from TCRdb's copy, which holds only in-frame ones; the method was immunoSEQ multiplex PCR. The table records some 180,000 clones, 89% of them present only once. Material for sequencing was peripheral blood. The receptors come from a man aged 35 to 55 with acute or convalescent COVID-19.

The genes are TRBV7-2 and TRBJ2-3, with 7 bases matching TRBD2. The CDR3 spans 17 residues. J was trimmed by 4 bases and V by 2 bases; bases with no gene match: 12. CDR1 is SGHTA and CDR2 is FQGNSA in the germline V gene. The CDR3 nucleotides are TGTGCCAGCAGCTTAATGGGGGTCGGGAGGCCGGCAGATACGCAGTATTTT. This gives the protein CASSLMGVGRPADTQYF.

The sample holds one count of this clone. Compared with germline, one end of the junction differs, possibly owing to a read error. V and J are TRBV7-3 and TRBJ2-7; possible D gene TRBD1, 5 bases. Germline CDR1 reads SGHTA; CDR2 reads FQGTGA. The CDR3 is 15 residues long. The CDR3 DNA reads TGTGCCAGCAGCTTAACGTCGCAGGGCTCCGACGAGCAGTACTTC. Its translation: CASSLTSQGSDEQYF.

J is TRBJ2-1 and V is TRBV25-1, with 7 bases fitting TRBD1. The CDR3 consists of 14 residues. In germline, CDR1 is MGHDK, CDR2 SYGVNS. Unmatched junction bases numbered 5, after V lost 7 bases and J lost 2 bases. As DNA, the CDR3 is TGTGCCAGCAAGCTGACAGGGCCCTACAATGAGCAGTTCTTC. This codes for CASKLTGPYNEQFF.

The J gene is TRBJ2-5, the V gene TRBV7-2; tentative D call: TRBD2 (5 bases). Trimming took 5 bases from V and 7 from J, leaving 14 bases between them. The CDR3 has 13 residues. Germline lookup yields CDR1 SGHTA and CDR2 FQGNSA. As DNA, the CDR3 is TGTGCCAGCAGCCCGCTTCGGGGAGCGACCCAGTACTTC. This gives the protein CASSPLRGATQYF.

The V gene is TRBV6-2 or TRBV6-3, the J gene TRBJ2-2; D is possibly TRBD1 (6 bases). The CDR3 length is 17 residues. Germline CDR1 and CDR2: MNHEY and SVGEGT. V lost 2 bases, J lost 0 bases, and 13 bases lay in between. The CDR3 region has the DNA TGTGCCAGCAGTTACGTGCAGGGGACCCCGAACACCGGGGAGCTGTTTTTT. Protein product: CASSYVQGTPNTGELFF.

This chain joins TRBV30 and TRBJ2-7, with 7 bases aligning to TRBD2. The CDR3 covers 15 residues. Germline lookup yields CDR1 GTSNPN and CDR2 SVGIG (reference sequence). With V trimmed by 0 bases and J by 7 bases, 12 bases remained unmatched. CDR3 coding DNA: TGTGCCTGGAGTGTACTGGGCAGCGGGGTGGGAGAGCAGTACTTC. It specifies CAWSVLGSGVGEQYF. The variable domain in full, with the rest retrieved from reference TRBV30 and TRBJ2-7, is SQTIHQWPATLVQPVGSPLSLECTVEGTSNPNLYWYRQAAGRGLQLLFYSVGIGQISSEVPQNLSASRPQDRQFILSSKKLLLSDSGFYLCAWSVLGSGVGEQYFGPGTRLTVT.

Only one count was recorded for this clone. The chain is built from TRBV3-1 (or the pseudogene TRBV3-2) and TRBJ1-1; 8 bases map to TRBD1. The germline CDR1 and CDR2 sequences are LGHDT and YNNKEL (reference sequence). This CDR3 has 14 amino acids. The ends lost 4 bases at V and 0 bases at J; junction bases unmatched: 1. The CDR3 reads CASSPTGVNTEAFF. The CDR3 nucleotides read TGTGCCAGCAGCCCGACAGGGGTGAACACTGAAGCTTTCTTT.

The chain combines TRBV9 with TRBJ2-3; D call uncertain. Germline lookup yields CDR1 SGDLS and CDR2 YYNGEE. The V and J ends lost 2 bases and 2 bases respectively, with 6 bases between them. The CDR3 covers 13 residues. The CDR3 DNA sequence: TGTGCCAGCAGCGTCCAGATCACAGATACGCAGTATTTT. It encodes CASSVQITDTQYF.

V and J are TRBV30 and TRBJ2-7, with D tentatively TRBD1 (6 bases). Germline CDR1 reads GTSNPN; CDR2 reads SVGIG (reference sequence). The CDR3 covers 13 residues. This CDR3 is CATGQTVPYEQYF. CDR3 sequence (DNA): TGTGCTACAGGGCAGACCGTTCCCTACGAGCAGTACTTC.

V and J are TRBV18 and TRBJ2-1, with TRBD2 matching over 9 bases. The CDR3 contains 17 residues. V dropped 0 bases and J dropped 5; count of bases not matched to a gene: 8. The germline V gene has CDR1 KGHSH and CDR2 LQKENI. The CDR3 nucleotides are TGTGCCAGCTCACCACCAACGGCGGGGGGGCTTAACAATGAGCAGTTCTTC. Its translation: CASSPPTAGGLNNEQFF.

The rearrangement joins TRBV6-2 or TRBV6-3 to TRBJ2-5; no clear D gene. This CDR3 region has 12 residues. Trimming pared 2 bases from V and 2 bases from J, leaving 3 bases between. Germline-derived CDR1 and CDR2 are MNHEY and SVGEGT. CDR3 in DNA: TGTGCCAGCAGTTACCGTCAAGAGACCCAGTACTTC. Translating gives CASSYRQETQYF.

The chain has TRBV7-3 and TRBJ2-3, with 7 nucleotides matching TRBD1. The V and J ends lost 5 bases and 4 bases, in that order; junction bases with no gene match: 3. The CDR3 runs to 13 residues. Germline assignment: CDR1 SGHTA and CDR2 FQGTGA. Here the CDR3 DNA reads TGTGCCAGCAGCCGACAGGGACCAGATACGCAGTATTTT. Translation: CASSRQGPDTQYF. The complete variable domain, with remaining parts taken from reference TRBV7-3 and TRBJ2-3, reads GAGVSQTPSNKVTEKGKYVELRCDPISGHTALYWYRQSLGQGPEFLIYFQGTGAADDSGLPNDRFFAVRPEGSVSTLKIQRTERGDSAVYLCASSRQGPDTQYFGPGTRLTVL.

There are a few counts of this clone. J is TRBJ1-1 and V is TRBV5-1, with TRBD1 as a possible D gene (5 bases). Germline lookup yields CDR1 SGHRS and CDR2 YFSETQ. The CDR3 has 15 amino acids. V lost 2 bases and J lost 5, with 16 bases in between. CDR3 sequence reads: CASSLGSGGSTEAFF. As DNA, the CDR3 is TGCGCCAGCAGCTTAGGTTCGGGGGGGAGTACTGAAGCTTTCTTT.

The V gene is TRBV29-1, the J gene TRBJ2-3; D not resolved. V dropped 7 bases and J dropped 1 base, with 6 bases sitting between them. CDR3 length: 11 amino acids. Germline assignment: CDR1 SQVTM and CDR2 ANQGSEA. CDR3 loop: CSGTGTDTQYF. CDR3 in DNA: TGCAGCGGTACGGGCACAGATACGCAGTATTTT.

The V call is TRBV14, the J call TRBJ2-1, with TRBD1 identical over 10 bases. The CDR3 runs 16 residues. Per the germline V gene, CDR1 is SGHDN and CDR2 is FVKESK. With V trimmed by 4 bases and J by 7 bases, 10 bases remained unmatched. CDR3 in DNA: TGTGCCAGCAGCCGCATAGGACAGGGGGTCGGGAATGAGCAGTTCTTC. Translation gives CASSRIGQGVGNEQFF.

This chain connects TRBV6-2 or TRBV6-3 to TRBJ2-3, with a tentative D call TRBD1 (7 bases). The CDR3 is 16 residues long. CDR1 MNHEY and CDR2 SVGEGT come from the germline V gene. V lost 2 bases, J lost 2 bases, and 14 bases lay in between. CDR3 amino acids: CASSYPRGEDTDTQYF. For the CDR3, the DNA is TGTGCCAGCAGTTACCCCAGGGGGGAGGACACAGATACGCAGTATTTT.

The CDR3 DNA sequence: TGTGCCAGCAGCTCACAGGGGGTTGAGCAGTTCTTC. Its protein product is CASSSQGVEQFF. J is TRBJ2-1 and V is TRBV11-2; 8 nucleotides align to TRBD1. The CDR3 spans 12 residues. The junction had 2 bases not matched to a gene; V was cut back by 4 bases and J by 9 bases. Germline CDR1 and CDR2: SGHAT and FQNNGV.

V is TRBV7-9 and J is TRBJ2-6, with D tentatively TRBD2 (6 bases). The CDR3 extends over 16 amino acids. Trimming cost V 5 bases and J 1 base, with 12 bases left between them. Germline V gene lookup returns CDR1 SEHNR and CDR2 FQNEAQ (reference sequence). CDR3 in DNA: TGTGCCAGCAGCGAGGAGGGACGATCTGGGGCCAACGTCCTGACTTTC. Translation: CASSEEGRSGANVLTF.

This clone has only one observation. The V call is TRBV28, the J call TRBJ1-2; TRBD1 is a possible D gene (5 bases). V was trimmed by 1 base and J by 5 bases, leaving 14 bases between them. The CDR3 extends over 15 amino acids. Germline V gene data show CDR1 as MDHEN and CDR2 as SYDVKM. The CDR3 region is CASSLSGSGGYGYTF. The CDR3 DNA is TGTGCCAGCAGTTTATCGGGTTCGGGGGGATATGGCTACACCTTC.

The chain combines TRBV28 with TRBJ1-4; possibly TRBD1 for D (5 bases). CDR3 size: 14 residues. V was trimmed by 3 bases and J by 7 bases, leaving 12 bases between them. CDR1 is MDHEN, CDR2 SYDVKM, per germline. The CDR3 loop reads CASSFGGASEKLFF. CDR3 coding DNA: TGTGCCAGCAGTTTCGGAGGGGCGAGTGAAAAACTGTTTTTT.